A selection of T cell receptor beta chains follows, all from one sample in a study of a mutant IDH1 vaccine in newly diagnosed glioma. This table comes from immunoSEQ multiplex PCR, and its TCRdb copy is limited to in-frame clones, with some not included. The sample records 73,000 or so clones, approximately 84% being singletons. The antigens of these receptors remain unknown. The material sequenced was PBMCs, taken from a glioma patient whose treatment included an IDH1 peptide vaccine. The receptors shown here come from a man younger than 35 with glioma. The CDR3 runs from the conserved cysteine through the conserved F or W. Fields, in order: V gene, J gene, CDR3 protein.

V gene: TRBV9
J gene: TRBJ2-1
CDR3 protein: CASSAGRYNEQFF

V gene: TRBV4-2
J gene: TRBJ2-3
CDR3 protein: CASSSEASGASDTQYF

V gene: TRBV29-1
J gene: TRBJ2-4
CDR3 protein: CSVSGTSGLLAKNIQYF

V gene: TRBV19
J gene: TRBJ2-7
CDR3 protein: CASSMRGGNYEQYF

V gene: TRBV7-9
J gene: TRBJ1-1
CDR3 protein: CASSLAGNTEAFF

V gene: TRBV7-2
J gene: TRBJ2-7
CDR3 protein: CASSLVIGGSSYEQYF

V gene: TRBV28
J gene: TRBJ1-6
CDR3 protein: CASSLWGALYSPLHF

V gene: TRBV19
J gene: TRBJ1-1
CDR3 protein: CASSIGQGFETEAFF

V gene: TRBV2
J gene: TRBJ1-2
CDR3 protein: CASSESTGGPANYGYTF

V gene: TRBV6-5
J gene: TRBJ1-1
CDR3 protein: CASSYSQGTEAFF

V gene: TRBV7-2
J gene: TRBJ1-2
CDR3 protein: CASSLTDSLYGYTF

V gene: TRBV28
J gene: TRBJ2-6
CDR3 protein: CASSFGRLRSGANVLTF

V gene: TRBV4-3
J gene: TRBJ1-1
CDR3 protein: CASSQEGFGSEAFF

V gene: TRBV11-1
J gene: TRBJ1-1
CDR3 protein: CASRVTGSPANTEAFF

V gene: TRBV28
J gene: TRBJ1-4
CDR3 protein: CASSLGPGGVVELFF

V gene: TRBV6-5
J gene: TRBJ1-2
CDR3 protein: CASGGGRLTNYGYTF

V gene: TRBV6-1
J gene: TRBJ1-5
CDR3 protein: CASSEEGNQPQHF

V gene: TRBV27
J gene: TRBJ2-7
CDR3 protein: CASSLLGGTGREQYF

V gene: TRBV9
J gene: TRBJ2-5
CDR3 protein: CASSVTGQGKTQYF

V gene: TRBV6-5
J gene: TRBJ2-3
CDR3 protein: CASSYSMSGTQYF

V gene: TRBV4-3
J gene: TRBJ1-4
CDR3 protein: CASGQTGGRDEKLFF

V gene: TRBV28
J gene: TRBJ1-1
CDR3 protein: CASSSPVGTAPSEAFF

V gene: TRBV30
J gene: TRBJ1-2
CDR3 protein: CAWNRGTYGYTF

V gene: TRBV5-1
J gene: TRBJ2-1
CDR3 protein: CASSVWTSPHNEQFF

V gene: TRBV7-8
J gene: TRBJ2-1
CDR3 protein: CASSFLRDARNEQFF

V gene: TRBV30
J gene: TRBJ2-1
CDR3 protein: CAWSATSAGDEQFF

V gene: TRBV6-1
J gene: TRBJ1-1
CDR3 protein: CASRATAFTQAFF

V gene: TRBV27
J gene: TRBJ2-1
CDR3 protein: CASSLQAGTYNEQFF

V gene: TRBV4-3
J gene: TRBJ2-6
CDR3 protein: CASSQGQAVSGANVLTF

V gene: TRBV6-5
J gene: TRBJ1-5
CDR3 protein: CASSLTGVSNQPQHF

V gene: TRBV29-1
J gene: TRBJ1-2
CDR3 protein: CSVEAEAYGYTF

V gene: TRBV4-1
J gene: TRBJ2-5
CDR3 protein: CASSQDLAIQETQYF

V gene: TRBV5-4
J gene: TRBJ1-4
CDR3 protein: CASSPDGSSNEKLFF

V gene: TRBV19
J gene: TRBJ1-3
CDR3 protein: CASILGHTIYF

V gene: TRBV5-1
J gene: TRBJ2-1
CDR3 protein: CASSRIAGVSDEQFF

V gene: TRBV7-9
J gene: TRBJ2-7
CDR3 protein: CASSNLPGQGTYEQYF

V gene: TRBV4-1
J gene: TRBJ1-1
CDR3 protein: CASSQGTLRDTEAFF

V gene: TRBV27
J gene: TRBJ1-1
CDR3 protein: CASSLLGVNTEAFF

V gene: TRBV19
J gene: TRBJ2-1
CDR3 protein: CASSIGAGGISEQFF

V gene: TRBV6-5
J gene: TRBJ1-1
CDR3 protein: CASSYLQGTNTEAFF

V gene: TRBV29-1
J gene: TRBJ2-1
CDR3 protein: CSARLAGAYNEQFF

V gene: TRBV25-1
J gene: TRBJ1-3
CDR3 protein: CASSAWGANGNTIYF